This T cell receptor beta chain was sequenced in a study of blood T cell repertoires in COVID-19. About the study: PBMCs, B-cell-depleted T cells, or T cells provided the cDNA or gDNA that made up the material.

The protocol was immunoSEQ multiplex PCR, while the TCRdb copy is restricted to in-frame clones and leaves out a portion. The repertoire consists of around 170,000 clones, with approximately 88% occurring once and the leading ten covering 11% to 15%. The germline gives CDR1 SQVTM, CDR2 ANQGSEA. This CDR3 is built from 13 residues. V gave up 7 bases and J gave up 1 base; unmatched junction bases: 2. The sequenced sample was peripheral blood. This sequence joins TRBV29-1 and TRBJ2-7; 12 bases fit TRBD1. This TCR was sampled from a man aged 18 to 30 with active or convalescent COVID-19. The CDR3 DNA is TGCAGCGGGGGACAGGGGGCTTCCTACGAGCAGTACTTC. Residues: CSGGQGASYEQYF.